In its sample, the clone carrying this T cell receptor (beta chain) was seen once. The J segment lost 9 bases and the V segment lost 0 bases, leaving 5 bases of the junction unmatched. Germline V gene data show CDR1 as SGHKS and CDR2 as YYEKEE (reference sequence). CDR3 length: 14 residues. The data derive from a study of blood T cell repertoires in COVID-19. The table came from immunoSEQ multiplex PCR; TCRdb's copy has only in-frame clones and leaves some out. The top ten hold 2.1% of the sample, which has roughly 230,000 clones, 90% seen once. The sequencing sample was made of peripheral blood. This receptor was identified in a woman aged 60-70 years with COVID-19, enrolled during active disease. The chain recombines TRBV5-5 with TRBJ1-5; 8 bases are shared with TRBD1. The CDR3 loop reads CASSLADRVGPQHF. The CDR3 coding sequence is TGTGCCAGCAGCTTGGCGGACAGGGTGGGGCCCCAGCATTTT. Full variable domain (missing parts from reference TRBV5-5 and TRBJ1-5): DAGVTQSPTHLIKTRGQQVTLRCSPISGHKSVSWYQQVLGQGPQFIFQYYEKEERGRGNFPDRFSARQFPNYSSELNVNALLLGDSALYLCASSLADRVGPQHFGDGTRLSIL.